This entry lists 15 T cell receptor beta chains sequenced from one sample in a study of T cell clonality in common variable immunodeficiency. Clones were read by immunoSEQ multiplex PCR, and TCRdb kept only the in-frame ones, dropping some. Sampling found 45,000 to 60,000 clones, none seen once. Sequenced: peripheral blood mononuclear cells. These receptors came from a person aged 18 to 75 in good health.

This clone showed up many times. The missing CDR3 end, 3 residues past where the read stops, is filled in from the germline J gene. J is TRBJ2-1 and V is TRBV7-9, with TRBD2 matching 7 bases. Germline CDR1 reads SEHNR; CDR2 reads FQNEAQ (reference sequence). The CDR3 contains 14 residues. V shed 4 bases, J shed 9 bases, and the junction held 9 bases outside the gene matches. The CDR3 DNA, read in part, is TGTGCCAGCAGCTACGAGCGGGGAGTCCTTGAG. Protein sequence: CASSYERGVLE. The CDR3 in its entirety is CASSYERGVLEQFF.

This clone has ten or more counts. The CDR3 end lies 3 residues beyond the end of the read and is filled in from the germline J gene. V is TRBV7-9 and J is TRBJ2-1; tentative D call: TRBD2 (5 bases). Trimming left V 6 bases short and J 5 bases short, with 17 bases between. This CDR3 contains 15 residues. Germline assignment: CDR1 SEHNR and CDR2 FQNEAQ (reference sequence). CDR3 bases read: TGTGCCAGCAGAGGACTGAAAACACTAGACAATGAG. It encodes CASRGLKTLDNE. The full CDR3 protein is CASRGLKTLDNEQFF.

At least ten counts were recorded for this clone. Additional DNA sequences in this sample encode the identical CDR3. CDR3 DNA, as far as it was read: TGCGCCAGCAGCCTGACAGGAGCCTCTGGAAACACC. Translated: CASSLTGASGNT. The entire CDR3 is CASSLTGASGNTIYF. This chain uses TRBV5-1 with TRBJ1-3; possible D gene TRBD1, 6 bases. The read ends 3 residues before the CDR3 terminus; that terminus is restored from the germline J gene. CDR3 length: 15 amino acids. V lost 4 bases and J 0 bases, leaving 11 bases between the germline ends. Per germline, CDR1 SGHRS and CDR2 YFSETQ.

This clone was counted at least ten times. Read data end 3 residues before the CDR3 end; the end is taken from the germline J gene. This chain links TRBV4-1 with TRBJ2-5; D unresolved. Germline CDR1 is MGHRA and CDR2 is YSYEKL. This CDR3 comprises 14 residues. The V and J ends lost 1 base and 2 bases respectively, with 8 bases between them. The sequenced part of the CDR3 DNA is TGCGCCAGCAGCCAAGTGCCCCTACAAGAGACC. Translating it yields CASSQVPLQET. The CDR3, in full, reads CASSQVPLQETQYF.

This clone has more than one count but fewer than ten. The read ends 3 residues before the CDR3 terminus; that terminus is restored from the germline J gene. This chain joins TRBV11-3 and TRBJ2-5, with 8 bases fitting TRBD2. Germline V gene lookup returns CDR1 SGHNT and CDR2 YENEEA. This CDR3 is built from 15 residues. The junction had 3 bases not matched to a gene; V was cut back by 1 base and J by 2 bases. The CDR3 region is CASSLAGGPQETQYF. The part of the CDR3 DNA that was read is TGTGCCAGCAGCTTAGCGGGGGGGCCGCAAGAGACC.

The table lists this clone with many counts. The CDR3 end falls 3 residues outside the read, so it is completed with the germline J gene. This chain joins TRBV5-1 and TRBJ1-1; D call uncertain. The germline CDR1 and CDR2 sequences are SGHRS and YFSETQ. The CDR3 covers 15 residues. The V end lost 2 bases, the J end lost 0 bases, and 11 bases lay between the germline ends. The sequenced part of the CDR3 DNA is TGCGCCAGCAGCTTAACACAGAGCATGAACACTGAA. Translated, it gives CASSLTQSMNTE. The complete CDR3 protein is CASSLTQSMNTEAFF.

This clone was detected ten times or more. The read halts 3 residues ahead of the CDR3 end, with the missing end drawn from the germline J gene. The chain recombines TRBV5-1 with TRBJ2-7; 8 nucleotides line up with TRBD1. The junction had 6 bases not matched to a gene; V was cut back by 5 bases and J by 2 bases. The CDR3 length is 14 residues. Germline CDR1 and CDR2: SGHRS and YFSETQ. CDR3 residues: CASRPGQGPYEQYF. The sequenced part of the CDR3 DNA is TGCGCCAGCAGACCCGGACAGGGACCCTACGAG.

This clone was observed at least ten times. The observed sequence ends 3 residues before the CDR3 terminus, with the missing tail filled in from the germline J gene. V is TRBV4-1 and J is TRBJ2-7, with 8 bases that match TRBD2. Germline loops: CDR1 MGHRA, CDR2 YSYEKL. CDR3 length equals 16 residues. Trimming at V came to 3 bases and at J to 5 bases, leaving 12 bases not matched to a gene. The chain's CDR3 is CASSQGPAGGGDEQYF. CDR3 DNA (partial): TGCGCCAGCAGCCAGGGCCCGGCGGGGGGTGGCGACGAG.

This clone was picked up many times. The CDR3 end falls 3 residues outside the read, so it is completed with the germline J gene. The V call is TRBV30, the J call TRBJ1-1, with TRBD1 matching over 10 bases. Germline V gives CDR1 GTSNPN, CDR2 SVGIG (reference sequence). CDR3 size: 14 residues. The V segment lost 4 bases and the J segment 6 bases; nucleotides outside the gene matches: 8. The CDR3 sequence: CAWNSGTGDAEAFF. The sequenced CDR3 bases are TGTGCCTGGAATTCCGGGACAGGGGACGCTGAA.

This clone has at least ten counts. The covered CDR3 bases are TGTGCCAGCAGCCACCGGACAGGTTATGAG. It yields the protein CASSHRTGYE. The whole CDR3 reads CASSHRTGYEQFF. The V call is TRBV7-2, the J call TRBJ2-1; 7 nucleotides match TRBD1. The read terminates 3 residues ahead of where the CDR3 ends, so the germline J gene completes it. Germline lookup yields CDR1 SGHTA and CDR2 FQGNSA. The V gene end was trimmed by 5 bases and the J gene end by 8 bases; junction bases not matched to a gene: 6. The CDR3 covers 13 residues.

This clone was picked up many times. The CDR3 is cut off 3 residues early in the read; its end comes from the germline J gene. V gene TRBV5-1 combines with J gene TRBJ1-1, with TRBD1 identical over 8 bases. CDR3 length: 14 residues. Germline V gene data show CDR1 as SGHRS and CDR2 as YFSETQ. V shed 4 bases and J 4 bases; nucleotides not matched to a gene: 6. The DNA read from the CDR3 is TGCGCCAGCAGCGTAGGACAGGGCGCCACTGAA. Translating gives CASSVGQGATE. The full CDR3 protein is CASSVGQGATEAFF.

The table lists this clone with many counts. The CDR3 extends 3 residues past the end of the read, so its final part is completed from the germline J gene. V is TRBV30 and J is TRBJ1-4; TRBD1 might be the D (5 bases). Germline V gives CDR1 GTSNPN, CDR2 SVGIG (reference sequence). The CDR3 is 16 amino acids. Trimming took 3 bases from V and 6 from J, leaving 20 bases between them. The CDR3 DNA, read in part, is TGTGCCTGGAGCTACACCCGAAGAATAGGGGATGAAAAA. Its translation: CAWSYTRRIGDEK. The whole CDR3 protein is CAWSYTRRIGDEKLFF.

This clone was seen many times. The germline gene is not matched at one end of the junction; a read error may be the cause. From the germline J gene comes the end of the CDR3, since the read stops 3 residues before it. The chain recombines TRBV4-2 with TRBJ2-3; D gene ambiguous. Germline V gene lookup returns CDR1 LGHNA and CDR2 YNFKEQ. This CDR3 comprises 13 residues. The CDR3 here is CASSPEPGDTQYF. The covered CDR3 bases are TGCGCCAGCAGCCCAGAACCGGGAGATACG.

This clone was recorded many times. The CDR3 goes on 3 residues after the read ends, and that part is filled in from the germline J gene. J is TRBJ2-1 and V is TRBV20-1; D remains unclear. The germline gives CDR1 DFQATT, CDR2 SNEGSKA (reference sequence). Trimming took 7 bases from V and 3 from J, leaving 7 bases between them. The CDR3 spans 11 residues. The sequenced CDR3 bases are TGCAGTGGCACCTACTACAATGAG. It specifies CSGTYYNE. The complete CDR3 sequence is CSGTYYNEQFF.

In its sample, this clone was seen many times. The read terminates 3 residues before the CDR3 end, so the remaining end is supplied by the germline J gene. The chain couples TRBV4-2 to TRBJ2-1; 7 nucleotides match TRBD2. The junction had 5 bases not matched to a gene; V was cut back by 1 base and J by 2 bases. Germline V lookup: CDR1 LGHNA, CDR2 YNFKEQ. CDR3 length equals 16 residues. Partial CDR3 DNA: TGTGCCAGCAGCCAAGGAGGCGGGGGAACCTACAATGAG. It specifies CASSQGGGGTYNE. The full-length CDR3 reads as CASSQGGGGTYNEQFF.